Following are 17 T cell receptor beta chains from one sample sequenced in a study of identical twins. In TCRdb, the 5' RACE reads were re-called with MiXCR into one record per CDR3 protein. The table has about 1.7 million distinct CDR3 sequences, around a third seen once; the top ten hold around 0.25%. Material: cord blood. The receptors stem from a newborn girl in good health.

There are many counts of this clonotype. A junction boundary mismatches the germline segment, possibly from a read error. V is TRBV5-1 and J is TRBJ1-2; D may be TRBD1 (5 bases). CDR1 is SGHRS and CDR2 is YFSETQ in the germline V gene. CDR3 length: 13 amino acids. This chain's CDR3 is CASSLAGLYGYTF. The CDR3 DNA follows: TGTGCCAGCAGCTTAGCGGGACTGTATGGCTACACCTTC.

This clonotype came up a few times. This sequence joins TRBV4-2 and TRBJ2-4; D gene ambiguous. Trimming left V 3 bases short and J 7 bases short, with 16 bases between. Germline assignment: CDR1 LGHNA and CDR2 YNFKEQ. This CDR3 contains 15 residues. The CDR3 sequence is CASSQGRSLGNIQYF. DNA of the CDR3: TGTGCCAGCAGCCAGGGCAGGTCCCTCGGCAACATTCAGTACTTC.

This clonotype turned up a few times. The V gene is TRBV7-2, the J gene TRBJ1-2; the D gene is possibly TRBD1 (5 bases). CDR1 and CDR2 (germline): SGHTA, FQGNSA. V dropped 9 bases and J dropped 13 bases, with 15 bases sitting between them. This CDR3 spans 10 amino acids. The CDR3 loop is CASGQGGFTF. The CDR3, as DNA: TGTGCCAGTGGGCAGGGCGGATTCACCTTC. Full variable domain (missing parts from reference TRBV7-2 and TRBJ1-2): GAGVSQSPSNKVTEKGKDVELRCDPISGHTALYWYRQSLGQGLEFLIYFQGNSAPDKSGLPSDRFSAERTGGSVSTLTIQRTQQEDSAVYLCASGQGGFTFGSGTRLTVV.

The chain has TRBV6-1 and TRBJ1-2, with unresolved D. Trimming shortened V by 7 bases and J by 0 bases, and 9 bases separated the two germline ends. There are 13 residues in the CDR3. Germline CDR1 reads MNHNS; CDR2 reads SASEGT. CDR3 coding DNA: TGTGCCAGCACAGTGGGCACTAACTATGGCTACACCTTC. Translating it yields CASTVGTNYGYTF.

V gene TRBV24-1 combines with J gene TRBJ2-5; 8 nucleotides agree with TRBD1. Per the germline V gene, CDR1 is KGHDR and CDR2 is SFDVKD. The CDR3 totals 14 residues. V shed 6 bases and J 4 bases; nucleotides not matched to a gene: 6. The CDR3 nucleotides read TGTGCCACCAGTCCCCTTACAGGGGGAGAGACCCAGTACTTC. Its protein product is CATSPLTGGETQYF.

V gene TRBV28 combines with J gene TRBJ2-1; D possibly corresponds to TRBD1 (5 bases). Trimming shortened V by 0 bases and J by 6 bases, and 21 bases separated the two germline ends. The CDR3 spans 18 residues. The V gene's germline CDR1 is MDHEN and CDR2 SYDVKM. CDR3 sequence: CASSLCRCIRVGANEQFF. DNA for the CDR3: TGTGCCAGCAGTTTATGCAGGTGTATTCGAGTTGGGGCCAATGAGCAGTTCTTC. The full variable domain, with the rest looked up from reference TRBV28 and TRBJ2-1, is DVKVTQSSRYLVKRTGEKVFLECVQDMDHENMFWYRQDPGLGLRLIYFSYDVKMKEKGDIPEGYSVSREKKERFSLILESASTNQTSMYLCASSLCRCIRVGANEQFFGPGTRLTVL.

This clonotype occurred a few times. The gene calls are TRBV25-1 and TRBJ1-1; D gene uncertain. In germline, CDR1 is MGHDK, CDR2 SYGVNS. Trimming took 1 base from V and 5 from J, leaving 11 bases between them. This CDR3 is built from 14 residues. CDR3 in amino acids: CASSESVRKTEAFF. CDR3 DNA: TGTGCCAGCAGTGAATCTGTCAGAAAGACTGAAGCTTTCTTT.

This rearrangement joins TRBV3-1 to TRBJ1-4, with 9 bases lining up with TRBD1. With 4 bases clipped from V and 8 bases from J, the junction kept 8 bases outside the gene matches. The CDR3 sequence is 15 residues long. Germline V gives CDR1 LGHDT, CDR2 YNNKEL (reference sequence). As DNA, the CDR3 is TGTGCCAGCAGCCCGTTGGACAGGGGAGAAGAAAAACTGTTTTTT. This encodes CASSPLDRGEEKLFF.

The gene calls are TRBV3-1 and TRBJ2-1; D not resolved. V dropped 1 base and J dropped 2 bases, with 9 bases sitting between them. The CDR3 consists of 15 residues. Germline V CDR1 and CDR2: LGHDT, YNNKEL (reference sequence). In nucleotides, the CDR3 is TGTGCCAGCAGCCAAGGCGGTTTTCCCTACAATGAGCAGTTCTTC. Protein sequence: CASSQGGFPYNEQFF.

The chain couples TRBV2 to TRBJ2-1, with D possibly called TRBD1 or TRBD2 (6 bases each). V gave up 4 bases and J gave up 4 bases, with 20 bases separating them. CDR1 is SNHLY, CDR2 FYNNEI, per germline. The CDR3 runs 17 residues. The CDR3, as DNA: TGTGCCAGCAGTGTAGGGAGTGGGGGGCCGCCTTACAATGAGCAGTTCTTC. Protein: CASSVGSGGPPYNEQFF.

The rearrangement joins TRBV2 to TRBJ2-7; tentatively, D is TRBD2 (6 bases). This CDR3 region has 14 residues. Germline assignment: CDR1 SNHLY and CDR2 FYNNEI. V dropped 3 bases and J dropped 7 bases, with 16 bases sitting between them. In DNA, the CDR3 is TGTGCCAGCAGTGAGGCTAGCGTGAACAATGAGCAGTACTTC. It codes for CASSEASVNNEQYF.

V and J are TRBV20-1 and TRBJ2-1, with TRBD1 matching 8 bases. CDR3 length: 15 amino acids. Germline lookup yields CDR1 DFQATT and CDR2 SNEGSKA (reference sequence). The V gene end was trimmed by 2 bases and the J gene end by 7 bases; junction bases not matched to a gene: 10. Here the CDR3 reads CSARIGQGWGNEQFF. The CDR3 DNA reads as TGCAGTGCTAGAATCGGACAGGGATGGGGGAATGAGCAGTTCTTC.

This clonotype was seen ten or more times. The J gene is TRBJ1-2, the V gene TRBV6-5; 9 positions match TRBD1. The V gene's germline CDR1 is MNHEY and CDR2 SVGAGI. This CDR3 is built from 13 residues. V dropped 2 bases and J dropped 6; count of bases not matched to a gene: 1. The CDR3 sequence: CASSYGQGNGYTF. CDR3 DNA sequence: TGTGCCAGCAGTTACGGACAGGGGAATGGCTACACCTTC.

The V and J genes are TRBV4-1 and TRBJ2-1, with TRBD2 identical over 7 bases. Trimming took 1 base from V and 4 from J; bases not matched to a gene: 4. This CDR3 has 15 residues. In germline, CDR1 is MGHRA, CDR2 YSYEKL. CDR3 nucleotides: TGCGCCAGCAGCCAAGTTGGACTAGTGTACAATGAGCAGTTCTTC. Its protein product is CASSQVGLVYNEQFF.

The chain couples TRBV7-2 to TRBJ2-3, with 10 positions matching TRBD2. The length of the CDR3 is 14 residues. With V trimmed by 11 bases and J by 4 bases, 9 bases remained unmatched. The germline CDR1 and CDR2 sequences are SGHTA and FQGNSA. CDR3 sequence: CAGARGLAADTQYF. The CDR3 nucleotides are TGTGCCGGAGCGCGAGGACTAGCGGCAGATACGCAGTATTTT. Complete variable domain (other parts from reference TRBV7-2 and TRBJ2-3): GAGVSQSPSNKVTEKGKDVELRCDPISGHTALYWYRQSLGQGLEFLIYFQGNSAPDKSGLPSDRFSAERTGGSVSTLTIQRTQQEDSAVYLCAGARGLAADTQYFGPGTRLTVL.

This clonotype turned up a few times. V is TRBV7-9 and J is TRBJ2-4; D remains unclear. Trimming stripped 1 base from V and 8 bases from J, with 12 bases between. The CDR3 runs 14 residues. The germline gives CDR1 SEHNR, CDR2 FQNEAQ (reference sequence). CDR3: CASSLGGLRDIQYF. The CDR3, as DNA: TGTGCCAGCAGCTTAGGAGGCTTAAGGGACATTCAGTACTTC.

The V and J genes are TRBV7-9 and TRBJ1-2; D unclear. CDR1 is SEHNR and CDR2 is FQNEAQ in the germline V gene (reference sequence). The CDR3 spans 13 residues. Deletions cut 3 bases from V and 8 bases from J, with 13 bases between. DNA of the CDR3: TGTGCCAGCAGCTTGGCGGAGATAGGGGGCTACACCTTC. The encoded protein is CASSLAEIGGYTF.